This TCR beta chain emerged from a study of T cell repertoires in cytomegalovirus infection (dated by TCRdb to the late 2010s). General notes on the study: Donor HLA type was relevant to the analysis, because carriage of CMV infection together with the matching HLA type was indicated by public TCR beta signatures.

A note on this clonotype: There is no known antigen for this receptor. The record has no base qualities; no much larger clone is one base away.

Beyond this particular receptor, the publication reports: Cumulative frequency of public TCR beta family members discriminated carriers of CMV infection plus the relevant HLA type in this cohort and an independent 352-donor cohort. The ex vivo response was dominated by HLA-C-restricted CMV-specific TCR beta clonotypes, which also provided the single most frequent clonotype in two of eight donors.

The germline V gene specifies SGDLS as CDR1 and YYNGEE as CDR2. Trimming leaves V shorter by 2 bases and J shorter by 10 bases, with the junction holding 3 bases beyond the gene matches. Including the terminal cysteine and phenylalanine, the CDR3 comprises 14 residues. This entry keeps only the CDR3 DNA: 42 bases, framed from base 1. The sample was run on an Illumina HiSeq 1500. TCRdb reworked the public reads: Q25 trimming with fastp, MiXCR clone assembly, productive beta chains retained. Every distinct CDR3 protein forms one entry, paired with its most common genes and DNA. Across this sample there are 200,000 or so distinct CDR3 sequences, with 25% to 30% seen only once. The ten largest clones represent approximately 30% of the sample.

The chain joins TRBV9 to TRBJ1-4, and 12 junctional nucleotides match TRBD1. This sequence originates from a human donor in good health (CMV status not recorded). Some clones in this sample may be carry-over from other donors' samples. The material sequenced was PBMCs. The nucleotide sequence reads TGTGCCAGCAGCGTGGGACAGGGGGCAGGAAAACTGTTTTTT. Its protein product is CASSVGQGAGKLFF.